The T cell receptor (beta chain) described here comes from a study of blood T cells in healthy people across ages. The amount of total RNA extracted per sample was at least 6 micrograms. Findings and caveats of the study: Across samples, TCR beta diversity tracked strongly with naive T cell percentage.

A remark on this clonotype: Its antigen remains unknown.

Combining a sample-barcoded 5' primer with a J-beta primer mix, a second PCR ran for about 7 to 12 cycles. TCRdb reprocessed the 5' RACE reads with MiXCR, giving one entry per CDR3 protein. The sample records about 970,000 distinct CDR3 sequences, just over 50% being singletons. Sequenced: blood. The TCR was taken from a woman in her sixties in good health.

For the CDR3, the DNA is TGTGCCTGGAGTGTCGGCGGGAGCGCGTACAATGAGCAGTTCTTC. It specifies CAWSVGGSAYNEQFF. V gene TRBV30 combines with J gene TRBJ2-1; 7 bases match TRBD2. Germline CDR1 is GTSNPN and CDR2 is SVGIG (reference sequence). The length of the CDR3 is 15 residues. The trim removed 0 bases at V and 4 bases at J, leaving 6 bases unmatched.